This is a list of T cell receptor beta chains from one sample in a study of cytomegalovirus exposure and HLA in healthy donors. Repertoires were generated with immunoSEQ multiplex PCR, while TCRdb's copy carries only in-frame clones and drops some. The table has 150,000 to 200,000 clones, more than 75% seen once. The sequencing input was PBMCs. The receptors were gathered from a young woman in good health and CMV-seronegative. Both conserved end residues are part of each CDR3.

>TRBJ2-5|TRBV7-8
CASSFGLAGQETQYF
>TRBJ2-3|TRBV11-2
CASSLSADTQYF
>TRBJ1-5|TRBV12-5
CASSAGQPQHF
>TRBJ1-1|TRBV19
CASSITRRGTRDTEAFF
>TRBJ2-7|TRBV5-1
CASTTAGTGYEQYF
>TRBJ1-2|TRBV27
CATAGSTLFGYTF
>TRBJ2-7|TRBV11-2
CASSLLAGTGFFEQYF
>TRBJ2-7|TRBV6-1
CASGITGSAEQYF
>TRBJ1-1|TRBV7-2
CASNLDRATAFF
>TRBJ2-7|TRBV6-1
CASSESVRGRNYEQYF
>TRBJ2-7|TRBV6-5
CASSPSGTSSYEQYF
>TRBJ2-7|TRBV5-1
CASRGRGPRRSYEQYF
>TRBJ1-1|TRBV5-5
CASSTDRATEAFF
>TRBJ2-7|TRBV25-1
CASSDPTGIYEQYF
>TRBJ1-4|TRBV25-1
CASSPQGTEKLFF
>TRBJ2-7|TRBV6-1
CASSEATGGPTYEQYF
>TRBJ1-2|TRBV27
CASSFGQGKGYTF
>TRBJ2-3|TRBV18
CASSPARADSTDTQYF
>TRBJ1-1|TRBV19
CASSNNKDTEAFF
>TRBJ2-7|TRBV5-6
CASSFSGAGSYEQYF
>TRBJ1-2|TRBV5-4
CASSLGGQGLTYGYTF
>TRBJ2-1|TRBV7-9
CASSLGLAGAEQFF
>TRBJ1-4|TRBV5-1
CASSLNSRENEKLFF
>TRBJ1-2|TRBV5-4
CASSLVGRNYGYTF
>TRBJ1-2|TRBV7-2
CASSSPGQVLLGYTF
>TRBJ2-3|TRBV19
CASSIATSGRVTDTQYF
>TRBJ1-1|TRBV6-1
CASSEIVSPSSEAFF
>TRBJ2-5|TRBV6-1
CASSKTGALGETQYF
>TRBJ1-5|TRBV4-1
CASSRESTGTQPQHF
>TRBJ2-7|TRBV5-6
CASRISMKGAGEQYF
>TRBJ1-2|TRBV7-8
CASSLAPRGGTGYGYTF
>TRBJ2-5|TRBV21-1
CASRRDREETQYF
>TRBJ2-5|TRBV5-1
CASMPGGRETQYF